This T cell receptor (beta chain) was profiled in a study of T cells after yellow fever vaccination. 5'RACE template switching added a universal primer site and UMIs to TCR cDNA. One entry per CDR3 protein, called by TCRdb with MiXCR from the 5' RACE reads. The data hold 340,000 or so distinct CDR3 sequences, with approximately 12% observed a single time. This clonotype was seen a few times. Antigen specificity is unknown. This CDR3 comprises 14 residues. In germline, CDR1 is DFQATT, CDR2 SNEGSKA (reference sequence). The ends were cut back, 0 bases at V and 0 bases at J, with 8 bases in the middle. Points from the study as a whole: Booster samples showed a return of most primary-vaccination clones (around 95% CD4, 85% to 90% CD8). Peaking faster, on day 5 versus 15, the secondary response was nonetheless weaker.

This sequence joins TRBV20-1 and TRBJ1-1; no clear D. The source material was CD4+ T cells sorted from PBMCs, sampled 15 days after the yellow fever booster vaccination. The receptor was isolated from a man aged 18 to 29 who received the YFV17D yellow fever vaccine. The CDR3 loop is CSAREQFMNTEAFF. The DNA for the CDR3 is TGCAGTGCTAGAGAACAGTTTATGAACACTGAAGCTTTCTTT.